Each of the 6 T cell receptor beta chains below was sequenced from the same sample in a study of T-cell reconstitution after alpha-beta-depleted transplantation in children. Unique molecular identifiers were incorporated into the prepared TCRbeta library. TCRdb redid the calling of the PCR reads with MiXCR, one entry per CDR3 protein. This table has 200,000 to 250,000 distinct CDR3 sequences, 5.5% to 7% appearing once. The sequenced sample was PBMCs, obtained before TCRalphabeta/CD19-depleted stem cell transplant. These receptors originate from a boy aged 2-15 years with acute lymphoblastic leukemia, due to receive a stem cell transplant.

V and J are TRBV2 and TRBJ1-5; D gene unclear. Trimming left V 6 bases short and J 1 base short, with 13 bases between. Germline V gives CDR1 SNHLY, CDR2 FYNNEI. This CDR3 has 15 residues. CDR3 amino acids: CASSLPTGSNQPQHF. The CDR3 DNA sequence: TGTGCCAGCAGCTTACCGACGGGAAGCAATCAGCCCCAGCATTTT. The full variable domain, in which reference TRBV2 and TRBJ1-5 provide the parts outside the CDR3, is EPEVTQTPSHQVTQMGQEVILRCVPISNHLYFYWYRQILGQKVEFLVSFYNNEISEKSEIFDDQFSVERPDGSNFTLKIRSTKLEDSAMYFCASSLPTGSNQPQHFGDGTRLSIL.

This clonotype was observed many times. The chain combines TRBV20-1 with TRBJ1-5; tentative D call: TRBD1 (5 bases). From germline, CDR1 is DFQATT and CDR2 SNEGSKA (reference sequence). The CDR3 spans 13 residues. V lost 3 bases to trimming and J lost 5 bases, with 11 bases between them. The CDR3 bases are TGCAGTGCTAGCCGGGGCGTCGATCAGCCCCAGCATTTT. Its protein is CSASRGVDQPQHF.

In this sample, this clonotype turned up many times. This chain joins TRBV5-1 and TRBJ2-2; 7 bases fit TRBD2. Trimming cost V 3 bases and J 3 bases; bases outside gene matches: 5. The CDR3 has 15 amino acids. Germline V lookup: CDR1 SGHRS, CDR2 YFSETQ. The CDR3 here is CASSSRTSDTGELFF. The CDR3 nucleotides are TGCGCCAGCAGCTCAAGAACTAGCGACACCGGGGAGCTGTTTTTT.

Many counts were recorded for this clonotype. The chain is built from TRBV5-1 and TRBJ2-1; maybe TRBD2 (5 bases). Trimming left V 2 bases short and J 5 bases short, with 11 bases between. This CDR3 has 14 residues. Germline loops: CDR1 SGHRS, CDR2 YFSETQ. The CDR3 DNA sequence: TGCGCCAGCAGCTTCACGAGGGCTCACAATGAGCAGTTCTTC. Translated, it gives CASSFTRAHNEQFF.

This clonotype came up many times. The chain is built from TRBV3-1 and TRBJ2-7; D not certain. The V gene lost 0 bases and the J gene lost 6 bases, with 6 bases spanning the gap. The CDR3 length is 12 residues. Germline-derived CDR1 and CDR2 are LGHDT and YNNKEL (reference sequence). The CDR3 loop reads CASSQDGTEQYF. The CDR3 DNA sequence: TGTGCCAGCAGCCAAGATGGAACCGAGCAGTACTTC.

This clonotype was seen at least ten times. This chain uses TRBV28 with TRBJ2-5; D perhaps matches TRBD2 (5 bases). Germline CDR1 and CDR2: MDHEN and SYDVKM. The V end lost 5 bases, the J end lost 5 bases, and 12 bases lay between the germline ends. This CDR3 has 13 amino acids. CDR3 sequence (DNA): TGTGCCAGCAGTCGCCGGAGGCGGGAGACCCAGTACTTC. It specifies CASSRRRRETQYF.